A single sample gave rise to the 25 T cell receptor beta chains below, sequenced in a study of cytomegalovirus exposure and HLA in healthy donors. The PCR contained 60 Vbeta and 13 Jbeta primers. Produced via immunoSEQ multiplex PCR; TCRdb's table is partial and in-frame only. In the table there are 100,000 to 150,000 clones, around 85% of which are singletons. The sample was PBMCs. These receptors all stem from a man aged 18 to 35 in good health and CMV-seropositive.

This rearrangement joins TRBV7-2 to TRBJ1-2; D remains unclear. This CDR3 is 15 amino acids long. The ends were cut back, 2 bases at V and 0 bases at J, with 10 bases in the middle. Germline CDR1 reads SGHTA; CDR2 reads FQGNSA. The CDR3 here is CASSLQQLANYGYTF. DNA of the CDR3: TGTGCCAGCAGCTTACAACAGTTAGCTAACTATGGCTACACCTTC.

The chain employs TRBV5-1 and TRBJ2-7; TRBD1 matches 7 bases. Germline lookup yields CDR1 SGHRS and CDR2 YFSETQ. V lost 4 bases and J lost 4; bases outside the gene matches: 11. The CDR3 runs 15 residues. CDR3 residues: CASSLDRDYGYEQYF. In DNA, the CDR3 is TGCGCCAGCAGCCTAGACAGGGATTACGGTTACGAGCAGTACTTC.

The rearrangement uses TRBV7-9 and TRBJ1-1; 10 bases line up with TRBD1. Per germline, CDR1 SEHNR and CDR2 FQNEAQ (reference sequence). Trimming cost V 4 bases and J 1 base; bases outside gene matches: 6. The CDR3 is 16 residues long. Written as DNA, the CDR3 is TGTGCCAGCAGCTCAGGGACAGGGGCTCCGAACACTGAAGCTTTCTTT. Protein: CASSSGTGAPNTEAFF.

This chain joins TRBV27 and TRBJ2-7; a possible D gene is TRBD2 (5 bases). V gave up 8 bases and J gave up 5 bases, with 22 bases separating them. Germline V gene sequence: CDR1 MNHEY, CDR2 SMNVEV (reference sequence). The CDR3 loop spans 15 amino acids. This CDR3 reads CASSISGMRPDEQYF. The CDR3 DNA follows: TGTGCCAGCTCTATCAGCGGAATGAGACCCGACGAGCAGTACTTC.

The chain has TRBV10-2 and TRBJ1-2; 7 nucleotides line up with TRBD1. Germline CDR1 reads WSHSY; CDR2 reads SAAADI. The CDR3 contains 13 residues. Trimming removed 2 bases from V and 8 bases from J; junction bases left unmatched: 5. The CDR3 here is CASSEAGGWGYTF. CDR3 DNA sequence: TGCGCCAGCAGTGAGGCAGGGGGTTGGGGCTACACCTTC.

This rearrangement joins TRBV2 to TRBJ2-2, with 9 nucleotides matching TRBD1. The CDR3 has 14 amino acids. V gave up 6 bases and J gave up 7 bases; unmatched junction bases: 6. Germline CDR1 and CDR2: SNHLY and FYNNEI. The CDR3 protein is CASRGDRAIGELFF. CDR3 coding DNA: TGTGCCAGCAGGGGGGACAGGGCCATCGGGGAGCTGTTTTTT.

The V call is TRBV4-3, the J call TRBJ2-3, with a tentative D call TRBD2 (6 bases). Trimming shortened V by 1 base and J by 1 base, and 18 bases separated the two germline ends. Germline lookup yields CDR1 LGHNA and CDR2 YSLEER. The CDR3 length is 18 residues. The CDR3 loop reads CASSQVGSRDSRTDTQYF. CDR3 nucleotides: TGCGCCAGCAGCCAAGTAGGTAGCCGGGACTCCCGCACAGATACGCAGTATTTT.

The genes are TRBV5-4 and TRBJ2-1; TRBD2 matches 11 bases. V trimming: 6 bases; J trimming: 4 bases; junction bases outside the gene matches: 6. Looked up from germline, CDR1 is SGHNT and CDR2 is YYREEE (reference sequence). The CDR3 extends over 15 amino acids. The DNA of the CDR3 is TGTGCCAGCACCAAACTAGCGGGGGTATACAATGAGCAGTTCTTC. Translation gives CASTKLAGVYNEQFF.

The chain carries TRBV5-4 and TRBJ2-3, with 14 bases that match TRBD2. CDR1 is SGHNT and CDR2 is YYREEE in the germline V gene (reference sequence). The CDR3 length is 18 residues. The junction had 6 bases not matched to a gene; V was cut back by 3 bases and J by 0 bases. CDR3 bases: TGTGCCAGCAGCTCCTGGACTAGCGGGGGGCGCAGCACAGATACGCAGTATTTT. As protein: CASSSWTSGGRSTDTQYF.

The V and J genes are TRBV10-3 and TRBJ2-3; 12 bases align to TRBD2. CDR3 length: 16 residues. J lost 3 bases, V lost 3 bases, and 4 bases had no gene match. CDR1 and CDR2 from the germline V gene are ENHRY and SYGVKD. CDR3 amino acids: CAISDVLAGGTDTQYF. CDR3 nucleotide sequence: TGTGCCATCAGTGATGTACTAGCGGGGGGTACAGATACGCAGTATTTT.

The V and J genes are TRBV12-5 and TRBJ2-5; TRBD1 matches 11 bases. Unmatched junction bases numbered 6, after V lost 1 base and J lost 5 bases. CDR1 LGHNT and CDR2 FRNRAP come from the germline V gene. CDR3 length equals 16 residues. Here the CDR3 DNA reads TGTGCTAGTGGTTTGGGGACAGGGGGCTTTTCGGAGACCCAGTACTTC. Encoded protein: CASGLGTGGFSETQYF.

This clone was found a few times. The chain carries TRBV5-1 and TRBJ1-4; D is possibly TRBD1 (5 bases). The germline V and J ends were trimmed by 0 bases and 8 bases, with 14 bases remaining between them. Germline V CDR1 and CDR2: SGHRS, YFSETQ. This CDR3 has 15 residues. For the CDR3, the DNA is TGCGCCAGCAGCTTGGACGGGGGGGAGTGGGAAAAACTGTTTTTT. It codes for CASSLDGGEWEKLFF.

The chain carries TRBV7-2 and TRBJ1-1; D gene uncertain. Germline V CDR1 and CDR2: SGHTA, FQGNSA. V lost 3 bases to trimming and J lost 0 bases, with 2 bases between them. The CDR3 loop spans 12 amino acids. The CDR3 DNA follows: TGTGCCAGCAGCTTTATGAACACTGAAGCTTTCTTT. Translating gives CASSFMNTEAFF.

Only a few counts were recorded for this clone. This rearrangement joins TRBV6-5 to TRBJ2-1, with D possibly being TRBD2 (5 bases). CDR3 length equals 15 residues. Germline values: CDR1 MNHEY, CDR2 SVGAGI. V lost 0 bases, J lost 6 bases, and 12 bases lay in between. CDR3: CASSYSELGTNEQFF. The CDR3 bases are TGTGCCAGCAGTTACTCTGAACTAGGAACCAATGAGCAGTTCTTC.

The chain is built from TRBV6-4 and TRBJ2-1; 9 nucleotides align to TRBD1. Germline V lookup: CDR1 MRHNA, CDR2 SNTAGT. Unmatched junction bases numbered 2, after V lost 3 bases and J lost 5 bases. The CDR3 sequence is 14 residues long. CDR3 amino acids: CASSEQGADNEQFF. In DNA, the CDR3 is TGTGCCAGCAGTGAACAGGGGGCCGACAATGAGCAGTTCTTC.

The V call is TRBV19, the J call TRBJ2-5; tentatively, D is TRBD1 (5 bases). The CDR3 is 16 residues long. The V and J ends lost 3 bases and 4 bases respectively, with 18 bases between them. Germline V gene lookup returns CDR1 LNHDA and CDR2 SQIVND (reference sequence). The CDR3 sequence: CASSMGQARVTETQYF. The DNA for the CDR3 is TGTGCCAGTAGTATGGGGCAGGCTAGGGTAACAGAGACCCAGTACTTC.

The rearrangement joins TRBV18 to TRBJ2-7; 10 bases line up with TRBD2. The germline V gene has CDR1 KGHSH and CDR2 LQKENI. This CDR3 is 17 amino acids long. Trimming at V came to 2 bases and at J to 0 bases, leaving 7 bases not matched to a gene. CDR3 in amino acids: CASSPKVLAGGSYEQYF. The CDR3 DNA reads TGTGCCAGCTCACCAAAAGTTTTAGCGGGAGGCTCCTACGAGCAGTACTTC.

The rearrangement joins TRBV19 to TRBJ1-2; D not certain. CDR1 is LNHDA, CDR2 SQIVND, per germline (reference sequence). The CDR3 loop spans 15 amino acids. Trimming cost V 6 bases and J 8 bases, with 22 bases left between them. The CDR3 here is CASSDSEFAVVGYTF. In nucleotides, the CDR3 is TGTGCCAGTAGCGATTCAGAATTTGCCGTTGTGGGCTACACCTTC.

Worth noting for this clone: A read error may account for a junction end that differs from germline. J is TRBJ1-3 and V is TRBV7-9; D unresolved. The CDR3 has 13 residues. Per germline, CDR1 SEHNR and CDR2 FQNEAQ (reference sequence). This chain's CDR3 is CSSSLASGNTIYF. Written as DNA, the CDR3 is TGTTCCAGCAGCTTAGCTAGCGGAAACACCATATATTTT. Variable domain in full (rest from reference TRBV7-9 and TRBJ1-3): DTGVSQNPRHKITKRGQNVTFRCDPISEHNRLYWYRQTLGQGPEFLTYFQNEAQLEKSRLLSDRFSAERPKGSFSTLEIQRTEQGDSAMYLCSSSLASGNTIYFGEGSWLTVV.

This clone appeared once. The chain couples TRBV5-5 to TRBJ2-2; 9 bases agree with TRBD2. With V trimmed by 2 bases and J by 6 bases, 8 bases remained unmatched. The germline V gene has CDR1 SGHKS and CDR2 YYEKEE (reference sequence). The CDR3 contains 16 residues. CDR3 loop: CASSFSLAGIAGELFF. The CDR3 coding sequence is TGTGCCAGCAGCTTTTCCCTAGCGGGAATTGCCGGGGAGCTGTTTTTT. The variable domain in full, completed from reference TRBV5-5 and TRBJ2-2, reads DAGVTQSPTHLIKTRGQQVTLRCSPISGHKSVSWYQQVLGQGPQFIFQYYEKEERGRGNFPDRFSARQFPNYSSELNVNALLLGDSALYLCASSFSLAGIAGELFFGEGSRLTVL.

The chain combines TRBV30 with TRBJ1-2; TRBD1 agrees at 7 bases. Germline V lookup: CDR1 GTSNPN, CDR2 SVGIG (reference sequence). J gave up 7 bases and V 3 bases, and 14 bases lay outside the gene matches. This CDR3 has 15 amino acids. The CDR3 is CAWSDAGQGVGGYTF. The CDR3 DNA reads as TGTGCCTGGAGCGACGCCGGGCAGGGGGTGGGTGGCTACACCTTC.

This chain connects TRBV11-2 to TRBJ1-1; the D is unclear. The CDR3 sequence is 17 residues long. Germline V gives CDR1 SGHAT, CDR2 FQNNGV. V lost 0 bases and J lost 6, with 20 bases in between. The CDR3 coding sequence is TGTGCCAGCAGCTTAGATCTGTCAGGACTTACTGACCCTGAAGCTTTCTTT. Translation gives CASSLDLSGLTDPEAFF.

The CDR3 region is CASSVSDRVGYGYTF. For the CDR3, the DNA is TGTGCCAGCAGCGTCTCCGACAGGGTTGGCTATGGCTACACCTTC. This chain links TRBV9 with TRBJ1-2; 7 bases line up with TRBD1. V trimming: 2 bases; J trimming: 4 bases; junction bases outside the gene matches: 8. CDR1 SGDLS and CDR2 YYNGEE come from the germline V gene. The CDR3 consists of 15 residues.

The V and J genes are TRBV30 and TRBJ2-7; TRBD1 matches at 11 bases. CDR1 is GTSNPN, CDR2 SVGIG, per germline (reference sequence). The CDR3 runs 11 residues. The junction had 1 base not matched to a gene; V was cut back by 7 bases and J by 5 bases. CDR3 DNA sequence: TGTGCCTCGGGACAGGGGGACGAGCAGTACTTC. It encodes CASGQGDEQYF.

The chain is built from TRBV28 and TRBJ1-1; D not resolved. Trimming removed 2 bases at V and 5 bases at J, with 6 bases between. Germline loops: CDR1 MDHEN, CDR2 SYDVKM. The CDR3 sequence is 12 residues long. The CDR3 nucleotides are TGTGCCAGCAGTTTAGCCGAGACTGAAGCTTTCTTT. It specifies CASSLAETEAFF. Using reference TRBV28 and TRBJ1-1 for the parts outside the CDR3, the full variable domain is DVKVTQSSRYLVKRTGEKVFLECVQDMDHENMFWYRQDPGLGLRLIYFSYDVKMKEKGDIPEGYSVSREKKERFSLILESASTNQTSMYLCASSLAETEAFFGQGTRLTVV.